The 27 T cell receptor beta chains below all came from one sample that was sequenced in a study of PD-1 blockade in classical Hodgkin lymphoma. In every patient, relapse followed autologous stem cell transplantation, while exposure to brentuximab vedotin differed. Only in-frame clones appear in the TCRdb table, and some are missing; sequencing was by immunoSEQ multiplex PCR. Among about 98,000 clones listed, 75% to 85% were seen once. The specimen comprised peripheral blood mononuclear cells (PBMCs), sampled before the second cycle of nivolumab. The receptors here all came from a human donor with classical Hodgkin lymphoma.

The gene calls are TRBV9 and TRBJ2-3, with 8 bases aligning to TRBD1. Germline V gene lookup returns CDR1 SGDLS and CDR2 YYNGEE. Trimming removed 3 bases from V and 6 bases from J; junction bases left unmatched: 6. The CDR3 is made up of 14 amino acids. The CDR3, as DNA: TGTGCCAGCAGCGCGGGGACAGGACTGGATACGCAGTATTTT. Translating gives CASSAGTGLDTQYF.

CDR3 sequence (DNA): TGTGCCAGCAGCTTAAAGGTTAGCGGCAATGAGCAGTTCTTC. Translation: CASSLKVSGNEQFF. This chain links TRBV7-6 with TRBJ2-1, with D perhaps matching TRBD2 (6 bases). Trimming shortened V by 2 bases and J by 6 bases, and 11 bases separated the two germline ends. Per the germline V gene, CDR1 is SGHVS and CDR2 is FNYEAQ. The CDR3 contains 14 residues.

The V call is TRBV2, the J call TRBJ2-3; 11 bases are a match to TRBD2. Germline assignment: CDR1 SNHLY and CDR2 FYNNEI. V shed 0 bases, J shed 0 bases, and the junction held 5 bases outside the gene matches. This CDR3 region has 18 residues. CDR3 in amino acids: CASSEALAGGTSTDTQYF. DNA of the CDR3: TGTGCCAGCAGTGAAGCGCTAGCGGGAGGCACTAGCACAGATACGCAGTATTTT.

The gene calls are TRBV27 and TRBJ2-5; 7 bases agree with TRBD1. J lost 5 bases, V lost 6 bases, and 3 bases had no gene match. Germline V CDR1 and CDR2: MNHEY, SMNVEV (reference sequence). The CDR3 runs 12 residues. The CDR3 protein is CASSTTGETQYF. The DNA for the CDR3 is TGTGCCAGCAGCACGACAGGGGAGACCCAGTACTTC.

The CDR3, as DNA: TGTGCCATCAGTGAGTCAATGGGACTAGCGGGAGGGAAAGCCTACGAGCAGTACTTC. Encoded protein: CAISESMGLAGGKAYEQYF. The chain joins TRBV10-3 to TRBJ2-7, with 16 bases that match TRBD2. The CDR3 runs 19 residues. CDR1 is ENHRY, CDR2 SYGVKD, per germline. V was clipped by 0 bases and J by 2 bases; unmatched bases: 7.

The CDR3 spells CASGPGGETQYF. The CDR3 DNA reads TGTGCCAGCGGGCCGGGGGGAGAGACCCAGTACTTC. V and J are TRBV6-6 and TRBJ2-5; 7 bases fit TRBD2. Germline CDR1 reads MNHNY; CDR2 reads SVGAGI (reference sequence). The CDR3 is made up of 12 amino acids. V shed 8 bases and J 4 bases; nucleotides not matched to a gene: 4.

This clone was observed a single time. The chain carries TRBV7-9 and TRBJ2-7; TRBD2 might be the D (5 bases). Trimming took off 0 bases at V and 2 bases at J, with 8 bases between the two ends. Per germline, CDR1 SEHNR and CDR2 FQNEAQ (reference sequence). The CDR3 extends over 14 amino acids. CDR3 loop: CASSLAGAPYEQYF. The CDR3 region has the DNA TGTGCCAGCAGCTTAGCGGGAGCCCCCTACGAGCAGTACTTC.

The chain joins TRBV7-2 to TRBJ1-2, with no clear D. The germline V gene encodes CDR1 SGHTA and CDR2 FQGNSA. This CDR3 has 16 amino acids. V was trimmed by 5 bases and J by 7 bases, leaving 23 bases between them. CDR3 in amino acids: CASSPPDGRQRTGYTF. The CDR3 coding sequence is TGTGCCAGCAGCCCCCCCGACGGAAGACAAAGGACTGGCTACACCTTC.

J is TRBJ2-1 and V is TRBV11-2; 7 bases align to TRBD2. The germline V gene has CDR1 SGHAT and CDR2 FQNNGV. The length of the CDR3 is 14 residues. The V and J ends lost 8 bases and 0 bases, in that order; junction bases with no gene match: 4. This CDR3 reads CASAGLSSYNEQFF. The CDR3 DNA is TGTGCCAGCGCGGGACTAAGCTCCTACAATGAGCAGTTCTTC.

The chain links TRBV10-3 to TRBJ1-5, with D unresolved. CDR1 and CDR2 (germline): ENHRY, SYGVKD. The CDR3 totals 15 residues. V was trimmed by 4 bases and J by 2 bases, leaving 12 bases between them. The CDR3 DNA reads TGTGCCATCAGTGTCGGGCCCGCTGGCAATCAGCCCCAGCATTTT. Protein: CAISVGPAGNQPQHF.

The rearrangement uses TRBV11-3 and TRBJ2-1; no firm D call. The V gene lost 1 base and the J gene lost 8 bases, with 15 bases spanning the gap. Germline CDR1 reads SGHNT; CDR2 reads YENEEA. CDR3 length equals 15 residues. CDR3 loop: CASSLGVNFRDEQFF. The CDR3 DNA follows: TGTGCCAGCAGCTTAGGGGTCAATTTTAGGGATGAGCAGTTCTTC.

V usage is TRBV29-1 and J usage is TRBJ2-7; D is perhaps TRBD1 (5 bases). This CDR3 is 14 amino acids long. In germline, CDR1 is SQVTM, CDR2 ANQGSEA. V lost 5 bases to trimming and J lost 2 bases, with 16 bases between them. The CDR3 here is CSVLHQGFPYEQYF. For the CDR3, the DNA is TGCAGCGTTCTCCACCAGGGATTTCCCTACGAGCAGTACTTC.

V usage is TRBV18 and J usage is TRBJ1-1; no reliable D call. This CDR3 is built from 15 residues. Trimming removed 1 base from V and 1 base from J, with 10 bases in between. Germline CDR1 reads KGHSH; CDR2 reads LQKENI. The CDR3 region has the DNA TGTGCCAGCTCACCACAAGGGAGGTCGAACACTGAAGCTTTCTTT. It is translated as CASSPQGRSNTEAFF.

Note on this clone: A junction boundary mismatches the germline segment, possibly from a read error. This chain connects TRBV29-1 to TRBJ2-3; D is ambiguous. Germline V lookup: CDR1 SQVTM, CDR2 ANQGSEA. The CDR3 extends over 12 amino acids. The CDR3 nucleotides are TGCAGCGTTGACCGAAACACAGATGCGCAGTATTTT. Protein sequence: CSVDRNTDAQYF.

The J gene is TRBJ2-3, the V gene TRBV7-2; 7 nucleotides align to TRBD2. The junction had 10 bases not matched to a gene; V was cut back by 5 bases and J by 2 bases. The CDR3 has 16 residues. The germline gives CDR1 SGHTA, CDR2 FQGNSA. The CDR3 nucleotides are TGTGCCAGCAGCCCCTTGGGGCTAGCGGCCACAGATACGCAGTATTTT. Its translation is CASSPLGLAATDTQYF. The full variable domain, rest sourced from reference TRBV7-2 and TRBJ2-3, is GAGVSQSPSNKVTEKGKDVELRCDPISGHTALYWYRQSLGQGLEFLIYFQGNSAPDKSGLPSDRFSAERTGGSVSTLTIQRTQQEDSAVYLCASSPLGLAATDTQYFGPGTRLTVL.

The V gene is TRBV19, the J gene TRBJ2-2, with D possibly being TRBD2 (6 bases). The germline V gene has CDR1 LNHDA and CDR2 SQIVND (reference sequence). The CDR3 spans 15 residues. Trimming cost V 6 bases and J 0 bases, with 11 bases left between them. The CDR3 here is CASRVGLANTGELFF. DNA of the CDR3: TGTGCCAGTAGGGTGGGACTGGCGAACACCGGGGAGCTGTTTTTT.

The rearrangement joins TRBV19 to TRBJ2-7, with 13 positions matching TRBD2. The length of the CDR3 is 16 residues. Germline loops: CDR1 LNHDA, CDR2 SQIVND (reference sequence). Trimming took 5 bases from V and 2 from J; bases not matched to a gene: 6. The CDR3 nucleotides are TGTGCCAGTAGTTTCAGACTAGCGGGAGGCCCCTACGAGCAGTACTTC. Translating gives CASSFRLAGGPYEQYF.

V usage is TRBV6-6 and J usage is TRBJ2-1; possible D gene TRBD2, 5 bases. Germline V gene data show CDR1 as MNHNY and CDR2 as SVGAGI (reference sequence). This CDR3 is 12 amino acids long. Trimming took off 6 bases at V and 10 bases at J, with 13 bases between the two ends. Here the CDR3 DNA reads TGTGCCAGCAGCCTCGGGAACCTCGAGCAGTTCTTC. Its protein product is CASSLGNLEQFF.

The chain has TRBV28 and TRBJ2-1, with D possibly being TRBD1 (6 bases). Germline V gene data show CDR1 as MDHEN and CDR2 as SYDVKM. The CDR3 is 14 residues long. V was clipped by 2 bases and J by 6 bases, with 11 bases between them. The CDR3: CASSLVGAGNEQFF. For the CDR3, the DNA is TGTGCCAGCAGTTTAGTGGGGGCAGGCAATGAGCAGTTCTTC. The complete variable domain, with remaining parts taken from reference TRBV28 and TRBJ2-1, reads DVKVTQSSRYLVKRTGEKVFLECVQDMDHENMFWYRQDPGLGLRLIYFSYDVKMKEKGDIPEGYSVSREKKERFSLILESASTNQTSMYLCASSLVGAGNEQFFGPGTRLTVL.

The rearrangement links TRBV7-9 to TRBJ2-1; D is unclear. Looked up from germline, CDR1 is SEHNR and CDR2 is FQNEAQ (reference sequence). Trimming took 5 bases from V and 5 from J, leaving 22 bases between them. The CDR3 has 17 amino acids. CDR3 nucleotide sequence: TGTGCCAGCAGCGCCGCCGATTATCGCGAAAGAAACAATGAGCAGTTCTTC. It codes for CASSAADYRERNNEQFF. Together with reference TRBV7-9 and TRBJ2-1, the CDR3 gives the full variable domain: DTGVSQNPRHKITKRGQNVTFRCDPISEHNRLYWYRQTLGQGPEFLTYFQNEAQLEKSRLLSDRFSAERPKGSFSTLEIQRTEQGDSAMYLCASSAADYRERNNEQFFGPGTRLTVL.

The chain is built from TRBV10-2 and TRBJ1-2; 8 bases align to TRBD1. This CDR3 is 12 amino acids long. The germline gives CDR1 WSHSY, CDR2 SAAADI. J lost 11 bases, V lost 6 bases, and 8 bases had no gene match. DNA for the CDR3: TGCGCCAGCAGACGGGATCAGGGGGCGTACACCTTC. Translation: CASRRDQGAYTF.

The rearrangement uses TRBV5-1 and TRBJ2-7; 8 bases align to TRBD2. The V segment lost 3 bases and the J segment 2 bases; nucleotides outside the gene matches: 4. CDR1 is SGHRS and CDR2 is YFSETQ in the germline V gene. The CDR3 sequence is 14 residues long. The DNA for the CDR3 is TGCGCCAGCAGCTCACTAGCGGACCCCTACGAGCAGTACTTC. This encodes CASSSLADPYEQYF. The variable domain in full, completed from reference TRBV5-1 and TRBJ2-7, reads KAGVTQTPRYLIKTRGQQVTLSCSPISGHRSVSWYQQTPGQGLQFLFEYFSETQRNKGNFPGRFSGRQFSNSRSEMNVSTLELGDSALYLCASSSLADPYEQYFGPGTRLTVT.

The J gene is TRBJ2-1, the V gene TRBV5-1; 13 bases map to TRBD2. Germline assignment: CDR1 SGHRS and CDR2 YFSETQ. The CDR3 extends over 15 amino acids. Trimming took 7 bases from V and 7 from J; bases not matched to a gene: 8. The DNA for the CDR3 is TGCGCCAGCGCCTGGACTAGCGGGAGAGGAAATGAGCAGTTCTTC. Amino acids: CASAWTSGRGNEQFF.

The V call is TRBV27, the J call TRBJ2-7; D remains ambiguous. Germline values: CDR1 MNHEY, CDR2 SMNVEV (reference sequence). The CDR3 totals 14 residues. Trimming cost V 5 bases and J 0 bases, with 11 bases left between them. As DNA, the CDR3 is TGTGCCAGCAGTCCCAGACGTACCTCCTACGAGCAGTACTTC. Its translation is CASSPRRTSYEQYF.

This chain links TRBV15 with TRBJ2-5, with a possible D match to TRBD1 (5 bases). The V end was cut by 1 base, the J end by 6 bases, with 15 bases between. The CDR3 is made up of 15 amino acids. Germline CDR1 LNHNV, CDR2 YYDKDF (reference sequence). CDR3 in amino acids: CATSRGVGREQTQYF. CDR3 sequence (DNA): TGTGCCACCAGCAGAGGGGTGGGCAGGGAACAGACCCAGTACTTC.

The CDR3 reads CASSSPGTSYNEQFF. For the CDR3, the DNA is TGTGCCAGCAGCTCACCCGGGACTAGCTACAATGAGCAGTTCTTC. The chain links TRBV7-9 to TRBJ2-1; 8 positions match TRBD2. J gave up 3 bases and V 4 bases, and 5 bases lay outside the gene matches. The length of the CDR3 is 15 residues. Germline loops: CDR1 SEHNR, CDR2 FQNEAQ (reference sequence). The full variable domain, completed using reference TRBV7-9 and TRBJ2-1, is DTGVSQNPRHKITKRGQNVTFRCDPISEHNRLYWYRQTLGQGPEFLTYFQNEAQLEKSRLLSDRFSAERPKGSFSTLEIQRTEQGDSAMYLCASSSPGTSYNEQFFGPGTRLTVL.

This clone was seen only once. V gene TRBV6-1 combines with J gene TRBJ2-1; D uncertain. CDR3 length: 13 residues. CDR1 is MNHNS and CDR2 is SASEGT in the germline V gene. V was pared by 3 bases and J by 4 bases, with 7 bases between. CDR3 DNA sequence: TGTGCCAGCAGTGACCGGACGTACAATGAGCAGTTCTTC. It yields the protein CASSDRTYNEQFF.